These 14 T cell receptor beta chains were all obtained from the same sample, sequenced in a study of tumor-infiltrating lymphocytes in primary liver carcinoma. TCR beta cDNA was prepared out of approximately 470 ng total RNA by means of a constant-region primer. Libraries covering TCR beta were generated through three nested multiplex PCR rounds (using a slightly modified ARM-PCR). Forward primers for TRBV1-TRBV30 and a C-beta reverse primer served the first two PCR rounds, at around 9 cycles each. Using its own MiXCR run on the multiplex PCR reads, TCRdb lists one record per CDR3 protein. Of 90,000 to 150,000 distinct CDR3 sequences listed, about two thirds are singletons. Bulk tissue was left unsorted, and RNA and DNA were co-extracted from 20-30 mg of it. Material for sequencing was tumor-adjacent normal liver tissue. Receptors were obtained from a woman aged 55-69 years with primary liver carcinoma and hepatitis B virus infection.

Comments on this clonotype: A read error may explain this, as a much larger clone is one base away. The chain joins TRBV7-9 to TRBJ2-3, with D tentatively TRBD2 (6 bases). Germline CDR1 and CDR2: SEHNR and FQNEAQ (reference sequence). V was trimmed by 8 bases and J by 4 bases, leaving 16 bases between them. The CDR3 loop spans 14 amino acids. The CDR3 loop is CASSEARGSDTQYF. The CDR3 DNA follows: TGTGCCAGCTCTGAAGCTCGGGGGTCAGATACGCAGTATTTT. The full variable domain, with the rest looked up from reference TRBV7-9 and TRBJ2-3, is DTGVSQNPRHKITKRGQNVTFRCDPISEHNRLYWYRQTLGQGPEFLTYFQNEAQLEKSRLLSDRFSAERPKGSFSTLEIQRTEQGDSAMYLCASSEARGSDTQYFGPGTRLTVL.

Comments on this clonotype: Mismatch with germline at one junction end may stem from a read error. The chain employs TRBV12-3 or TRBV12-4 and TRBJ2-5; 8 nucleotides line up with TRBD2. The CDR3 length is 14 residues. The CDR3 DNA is TGTGACAGCAGTCGACGGGAGGGCAGGGGAGCCCAGTACTTC. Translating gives CDSSRREGRGAQYF.

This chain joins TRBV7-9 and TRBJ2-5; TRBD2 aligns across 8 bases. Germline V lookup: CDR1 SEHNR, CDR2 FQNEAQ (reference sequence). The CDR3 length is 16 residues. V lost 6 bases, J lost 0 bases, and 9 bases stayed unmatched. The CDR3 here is CASSPRTSRNQETQYF. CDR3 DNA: TGTGCCAGCAGTCCCCGGACTAGCAGGAACCAAGAGACCCAGTACTTC.

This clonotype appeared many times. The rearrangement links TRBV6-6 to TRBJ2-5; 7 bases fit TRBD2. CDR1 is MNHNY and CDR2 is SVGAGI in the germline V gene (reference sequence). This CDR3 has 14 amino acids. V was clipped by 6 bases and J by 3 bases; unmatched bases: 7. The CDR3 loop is CASSGRAGKETQYF. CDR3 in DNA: TGTGCCAGCAGCGGTAGAGCGGGAAAAGAGACCCAGTACTTC.

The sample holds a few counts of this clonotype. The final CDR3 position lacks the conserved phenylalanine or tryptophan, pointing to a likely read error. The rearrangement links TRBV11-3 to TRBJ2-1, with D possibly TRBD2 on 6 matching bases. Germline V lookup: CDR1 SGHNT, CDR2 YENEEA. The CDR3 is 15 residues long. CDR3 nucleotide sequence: TGTGCCAACAGCCAGACTAGTGGAGTTTACAATGAGCAGTTCTTG. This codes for CANSQTSGVYNEQFL.

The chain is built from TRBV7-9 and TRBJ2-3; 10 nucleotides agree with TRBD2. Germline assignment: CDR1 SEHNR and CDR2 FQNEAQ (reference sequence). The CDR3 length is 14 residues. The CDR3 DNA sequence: TGTGTTAGCAACGAAGCGGGAGGGCCTGATACGCAGTATTTT. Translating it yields CVSNEAGGPDTQYF.

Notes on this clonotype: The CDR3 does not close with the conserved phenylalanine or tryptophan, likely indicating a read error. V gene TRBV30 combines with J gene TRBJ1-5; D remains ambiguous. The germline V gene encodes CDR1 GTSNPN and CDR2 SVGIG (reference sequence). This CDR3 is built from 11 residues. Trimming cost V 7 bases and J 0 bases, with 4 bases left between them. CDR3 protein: CASRSNQPQHS. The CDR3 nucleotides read TGTGCCTCTCGTAGCAATCAGCCCCAGCATTCT.

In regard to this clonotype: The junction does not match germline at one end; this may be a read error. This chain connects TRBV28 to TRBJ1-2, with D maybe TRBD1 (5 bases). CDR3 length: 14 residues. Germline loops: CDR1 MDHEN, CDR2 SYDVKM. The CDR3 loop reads CASSPNTDRYDYTF. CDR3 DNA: TGTGCCAGCAGTCCTAACACAGACAGATATGACTACACCTTC.

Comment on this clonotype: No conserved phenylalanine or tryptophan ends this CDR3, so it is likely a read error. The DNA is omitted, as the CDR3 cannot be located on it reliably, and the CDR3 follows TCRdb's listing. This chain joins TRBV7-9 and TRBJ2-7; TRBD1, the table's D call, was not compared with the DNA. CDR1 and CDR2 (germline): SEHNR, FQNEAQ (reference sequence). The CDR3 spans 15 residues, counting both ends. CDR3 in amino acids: CASSLAGTRTIREYL.

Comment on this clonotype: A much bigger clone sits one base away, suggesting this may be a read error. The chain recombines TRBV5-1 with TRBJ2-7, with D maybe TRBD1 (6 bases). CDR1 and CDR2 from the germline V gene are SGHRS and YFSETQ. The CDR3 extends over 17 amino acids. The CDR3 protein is CASSLGTGTPASYEKYF. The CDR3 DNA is TGCGCCAGCAGCTTGGGGACCGGGACACCTGCCTCCTACGAGAAGTACTTC.

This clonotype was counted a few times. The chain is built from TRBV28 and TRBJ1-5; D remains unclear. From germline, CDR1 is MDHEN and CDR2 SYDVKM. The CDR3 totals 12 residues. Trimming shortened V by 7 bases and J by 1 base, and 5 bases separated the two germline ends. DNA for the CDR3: TGTGCCAGCACGGAAAGCAATCAGCCCCAGCATTTT. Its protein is CASTESNQPQHF.

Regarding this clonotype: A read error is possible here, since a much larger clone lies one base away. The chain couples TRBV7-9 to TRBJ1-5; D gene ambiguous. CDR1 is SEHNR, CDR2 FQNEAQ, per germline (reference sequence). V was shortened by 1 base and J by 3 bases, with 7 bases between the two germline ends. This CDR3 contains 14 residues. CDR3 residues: CASSLVGINQPQHF. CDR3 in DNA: TGTGCCAGCAGCTTAGTTGGTATCAATCAGCCCCAGCATTTT.

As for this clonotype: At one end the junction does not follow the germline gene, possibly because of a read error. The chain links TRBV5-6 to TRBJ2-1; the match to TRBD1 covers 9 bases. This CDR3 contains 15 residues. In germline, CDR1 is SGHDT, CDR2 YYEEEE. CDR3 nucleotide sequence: TGTGCCAGCAGCTTCGGGGACAGGGCATACAATGATCAGTTCTTC. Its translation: CASSFGDRAYNDQFF.

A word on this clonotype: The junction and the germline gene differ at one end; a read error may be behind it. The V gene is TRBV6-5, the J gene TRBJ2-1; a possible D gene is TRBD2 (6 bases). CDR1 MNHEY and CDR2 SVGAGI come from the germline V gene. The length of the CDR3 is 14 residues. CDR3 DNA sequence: TGTGCCAGCAGAAAGGCGGGACCATGGAATGATCAGTTCTTC. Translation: CASRKAGPWNDQFF.